A selection of T cell receptor beta chains follows, all from one sample in a study of a mutant IDH1 vaccine in newly diagnosed glioma. Their recognized antigens are unknown. Only in-frame clones appear in the TCRdb table, and some are missing; sequencing was by immunoSEQ multiplex PCR. Of 70,000 or so clones detected, around 90% appear once; the ten largest clones hold more than 1.5%. The sample in question was PBMCs, obtained from a glioma patient whose treatment included an IDH1 peptide vaccine. These receptor sequences come from a man under 40 with glioma. Both conserved end residues are part of each CDR3. A D gene is named only where the DNA matches it firmly. Size tells how often a clone was seen (once, few, many) or the class of an expanded clone, and some rows leave it out.

clone_size | j_call | v_call | d_call | cdr3_aa | cdr3_nt
few | TRBJ1-1 | TRBV2 | TRBD1 | CASGGTGPFGFF | TGTGCCAGCGGGGGGACAGGCCCCTTCGGTTTCTTT
- | TRBJ2-1 | TRBV28 | - | CASGWAGIYNEQFF | TGTGCCAGCGGATGGGCAGGGATCTACAATGAGCAGTTCTTC
- | TRBJ2-7 | TRBV6-1 | TRBD2 | CASRARTRTSYEQYF | TGTGCCAGCAGGGCCAGGACTAGGACATCCTACGAGCAGTACTTC
- | TRBJ2-2 | TRBV30 | - | CAFRQGSGDTGELFF | TGTGCCTTTCGGCAGGGTTCGGGAGACACCGGGGAGCTGTTTTTT
- | TRBJ1-2 | TRBV5-1 | TRBD1 | CASSLGTGEGYTF | TGCGCCAGCAGCTTGGGGACAGGGGAAGGCTACACCTTC
- | TRBJ2-7 | TRBV10-3 | - | CAIKVRGQGSSYEQYF | TGTGCCATCAAAGTAAGAGGGCAGGGGTCCTCCTACGAGCAGTACTTC
- | TRBJ2-5 | TRBV6-5 | - | CASSSDGRYQETQYF | TGTGCCAGCAGTAGCGACGGACGGTACCAAGAGACCCAGTACTTC
- | TRBJ2-1 | TRBV6-1 | - | CASDDPYNEQFF | TGTGCCAGCGATGACCCCTACAATGAGCAGTTCTTC
- | TRBJ2-2 | TRBV6-5 | - | CASSYSGQSYTGELFF | TGTGCCAGCAGTTACTCAGGACAATCCTACACCGGGGAGCTGTTTTTT
- | TRBJ2-7 | TRBV7-2 | - | CASSHEGGIYEQYF | TGTGCCAGCAGCCACGAAGGGGGGATTTACGAGCAGTACTTC
- | TRBJ2-3 | TRBV30 | - | CAWRSGTDTQCF | TGTGCCTGGAGGAGCGGCACAGATACGCAGTGTTTT